In this sample, the clone carrying this TCR beta chain turned up many times. What it binds is not known. TCRdb re-analysed the 5' RACE reads in MiXCR, keeping a single row per CDR3 protein. The data show almost 30,000 distinct CDR3 sequences, 5% seen once. Trimming removed 3 bases at V and 4 bases at J, with 9 bases between. The germline gives CDR1 LNHDA, CDR2 SQIVND (reference sequence). The CDR3 is 13 amino acids. The data originate from a study of T cells after yellow fever vaccination. Overall study findings and caveats: Compared with primary, the secondary response was weaker and peaked at day 5, not 15.

The sequence came from a man aged 25 to 45 who received the YFV17D yellow fever vaccine. Specimen: CD8+ T cells sorted from PBMCs, collected 10 days after the yellow fever booster vaccination. The rearrangement uses TRBV19 and TRBJ1-2; no clear D gene. DNA of the CDR3: TGTGCCAGTAGTATCGGTCCATCCTATGGCTACACCTTC. It is translated as CASSIGPSYGYTF.